Listed below are T cell receptor beta chains from one sample, sequenced in a study of cytomegalovirus exposure and HLA in healthy donors. Clones were sequenced by immunoSEQ multiplex PCR, and TCRdb holds only the in-frame ones, with some missing. The sample carries 100,000 to 150,000 clones, around 70% recorded once. Source material: PBMCs. The source of these receptors is a male donor in good health and CMV-seronegative. Each CDR3 is given with its conserved first and last residue. The order of the fields is V gene, CDR3 length, J gene, CDR3 protein.

v_call: TRBV15; cdr3_length: 15; j_call: TRBJ1-3; cdr3_aa: CATSRDRGQGNTIYF
v_call: TRBV30; cdr3_length: 12; j_call: TRBJ1-1; cdr3_aa: CAWRTGGTEAFF
v_call: TRBV7-2; cdr3_length: 18; j_call: TRBJ1-1; cdr3_aa: CASSLASSGGWANTEAFF
v_call: TRBV6-5; cdr3_length: 13; j_call: TRBJ1-4; cdr3_aa: CASSRGAGGKLFF
v_call: TRBV19; cdr3_length: 12; j_call: TRBJ1-1; cdr3_aa: CASSYSGPEAFF
v_call: TRBV25-1; cdr3_length: 14; j_call: TRBJ1-2; cdr3_aa: CASSGYGHLYGYTF
v_call: TRBV12-2; cdr3_length: 15; j_call: TRBJ2-2; cdr3_aa: CASRLARTGPGELFF
v_call: TRBV7-9; cdr3_length: 13; j_call: TRBJ2-7; cdr3_aa: CASSPRGGDEQYF
v_call: TRBV27; cdr3_length: 17; j_call: TRBJ2-1; cdr3_aa: CASSLSRTSGLYNEQFF
v_call: TRBV2; cdr3_length: 14; j_call: TRBJ2-7; cdr3_aa: CASSETSASYEQYF
v_call: TRBV30; cdr3_length: 15; j_call: TRBJ1-1; cdr3_aa: CAWSTWGGDNTEAFF
v_call: TRBV11-2; cdr3_length: 16; j_call: TRBJ2-5; cdr3_aa: CASSLVIAGFQETQYF
v_call: TRBV28; cdr3_length: 15; j_call: TRBJ1-5; cdr3_aa: CASSLEGFSNQPQHF
v_call: TRBV5-5; cdr3_length: 17; j_call: TRBJ1-2; cdr3_aa: CASSLALWGAGDYGYTF
v_call: TRBV7-3; cdr3_length: 17; j_call: TRBJ2-5; cdr3_aa: CASSKGASGVTRETQYF
v_call: TRBV7-9; cdr3_length: 16; j_call: TRBJ1-1; cdr3_aa: CASRPTLGSRGTEAFF
v_call: TRBV6-5; cdr3_length: 16; j_call: TRBJ2-7; cdr3_aa: CASSYSGRSSDYEQYF
v_call: TRBV5-4; cdr3_length: 12; j_call: TRBJ2-7; cdr3_aa: CASSLGQAVQYF
v_call: TRBV7-9; cdr3_length: 15; j_call: TRBJ1-1; cdr3_aa: CASTPRVALNTEAFF
v_call: TRBV19; cdr3_length: 14; j_call: TRBJ1-2; cdr3_aa: CASSTLGPNYGYTF
v_call: TRBV19; cdr3_length: 15; j_call: TRBJ1-1; cdr3_aa: CASFRYGGANTEAFF
v_call: TRBV4-3; cdr3_length: 17; j_call: TRBJ2-3; cdr3_aa: CASSQDPGTLFTDTQYF
v_call: TRBV7-9; cdr3_length: 18; j_call: TRBJ2-1; cdr3_aa: CASSPPEGEGGAYNEQFF
v_call: TRBV7-2; cdr3_length: 12; j_call: TRBJ2-7; cdr3_aa: CASSLEYNEQYF
v_call: TRBV9; cdr3_length: 18; j_call: TRBJ1-5; cdr3_aa: CASSPPGQGPTGDQPQHF
v_call: TRBV4-1; cdr3_length: 14; j_call: TRBJ2-5; cdr3_aa: CASSEGLAEETQYF
v_call: TRBV28; cdr3_length: 15; j_call: TRBJ1-2; cdr3_aa: CASSLRTDRYSGYTF
v_call: TRBV6-1; cdr3_length: 13; j_call: TRBJ1-6; cdr3_aa: CASSRGNNSPLHF
v_call: TRBV5-1; cdr3_length: 16; j_call: TRBJ2-1; cdr3_aa: CASSLRAGVSYNEQFF
v_call: TRBV7-2; cdr3_length: 14; j_call: TRBJ2-5; cdr3_aa: CASSLSGPQETQYF
v_call: TRBV11-1; cdr3_length: 15; j_call: TRBJ1-2; cdr3_aa: CASSLQAGGSYGYTF
v_call: TRBV19; cdr3_length: 15; j_call: TRBJ1-4; cdr3_aa: CASSTSGTGNEKLFF
v_call: TRBV28; cdr3_length: 15; j_call: TRBJ1-5; cdr3_aa: CASSLPTGSGQPQHF
v_call: TRBV18; cdr3_length: 14; j_call: TRBJ1-5; cdr3_aa: CASSIARGNQPQHF
v_call: TRBV19; cdr3_length: 17; j_call: TRBJ1-5; cdr3_aa: CASSPMVRDSLYQPQHF
v_call: TRBV5-1; cdr3_length: 15; j_call: TRBJ1-2; cdr3_aa: CASSLPDGTNYGYTF
v_call: TRBV2; cdr3_length: 13; j_call: TRBJ2-5; cdr3_aa: CASSTSAQETQYF
v_call: TRBV5-1; cdr3_length: 13; j_call: TRBJ2-1; cdr3_aa: CASRGGSYNEQFF
v_call: TRBV11-2; cdr3_length: 15; j_call: TRBJ2-5; cdr3_aa: CASRRLAGRGETQYF
v_call: TRBV27; cdr3_length: 13; j_call: TRBJ2-7; cdr3_aa: CASSREGFYEQYF
v_call: TRBV7-3; cdr3_length: 17; j_call: TRBJ2-1; cdr3_aa: CASSLIYPGKSYNEQFF
v_call: TRBV27; cdr3_length: 11; j_call: TRBJ2-1; cdr3_aa: CASGLYNEQFF
v_call: TRBV21-1; cdr3_length: 12; j_call: TRBJ2-3; cdr3_aa: CASSKIPRAQYF
v_call: TRBV7-6; cdr3_length: 14; j_call: TRBJ2-7; cdr3_aa: CASSLNPTGNEQYF
v_call: TRBV6-1; cdr3_length: 15; j_call: TRBJ2-4; cdr3_aa: CATQGDQGAKNIQYF
v_call: TRBV9; cdr3_length: 15; j_call: TRBJ1-1; cdr3_aa: CASSVASGVNTEAFF
v_call: TRBV28; cdr3_length: 18; j_call: TRBJ2-7; cdr3_aa: CASSGGTSGGLRLYEQYF
v_call: TRBV29-1; cdr3_length: 15; j_call: TRBJ1-1; cdr3_aa: CSVVAHGGRDTEAFF
v_call: TRBV19; cdr3_length: 16; j_call: TRBJ2-2; cdr3_aa: CAIGTGGPGGTGELFF
v_call: TRBV7-9; cdr3_length: 17; j_call: TRBJ2-7; cdr3_aa: CASSGRGGLATNYEQYF
v_call: TRBV6-6; cdr3_length: 15; j_call: TRBJ1-5; cdr3_aa: CASSFSTGVNQPQHF
v_call: TRBV18; cdr3_length: 15; j_call: TRBJ1-3; cdr3_aa: CASSPSGDSGNTIYF
v_call: TRBV29-1; cdr3_length: 12; j_call: -; cdr3_aa: CSVRATPYEQYF
v_call: TRBV9; cdr3_length: 15; j_call: TRBJ1-4; cdr3_aa: CASSVGTGGNEKLFF